This TCR beta chain originates from a study of T cell responses to AZD1222 COVID-19 vaccine. Sequencing used immunoSEQ multiplex PCR; TCRdb keeps in-frame clones, though not all of them. The repertoire holds around 150,000 clones, with 80% to 95% as singletons. Study-wide results and limits: Spike was spanned by vaccine-associated CD4 TCRs, with dominance at 160-218 and 743-854. Donors skewed white British and female; clonal diversity was possibly underestimated. The study found Spike-specific TCR breadth and depth rose after two AZD1222 doses. Samples come after the peak T cell response, not at day 14.

In the case of this clone: Its antigen is as yet unknown.

Germline loops: CDR1 SNHLY, CDR2 FYNNEI. V was shortened by 3 bases and J by 1 base, with 12 bases between the two germline ends. There are 16 residues in the CDR3. The sequences come from peripheral blood, collected 28 days after the second AZD1222 dose. The chain joins TRBV2 to TRBJ2-2, with D hard to call. The TCR originated in an adult who received the AZD1222 COVID-19 vaccine. CDR3 sequence: CASSDSGILNTGELFF. The CDR3 DNA reads TGTGCCAGCAGTGATTCCGGCATTCTGAACACCGGGGAGCTGTTTTTT. The full variable domain, completed using reference TRBV2 and TRBJ2-2, is EPEVTQTPSHQVTQMGQEVILRCVPISNHLYFYWYRQILGQKVEFLVSFYNNEISEKSEIFDDQFSVERPDGSNFTLKIRSTKLEDSAMYFCASSDSGILNTGELFFGEGSRLTVL.